The next 13 T cell receptor beta chains were all read from a single sample in a study of cytomegalovirus exposure and HLA in healthy donors. PCR employed 60 Vbeta and 13 Jbeta primers. Repertoires were generated with immunoSEQ multiplex PCR, while TCRdb's copy carries only in-frame clones and drops some. The sample holds 110,000 to 150,000 clones, roughly 79% seen once. The sequencing input was PBMCs. The receptors originated from a woman aged 25 to 45 in good health and CMV-seronegative.

The chain recombines TRBV25-1 with TRBJ2-3; 7 bases agree with TRBD2. Germline values: CDR1 MGHDK, CDR2 SYGVNS. This CDR3 has 17 amino acids. V shed 3 bases, J shed 0 bases, and the junction held 9 bases outside the gene matches. CDR3 in DNA: TGTGCCAGCAGTGATGGGGGGGTCCTAACTAGCACAGATACGCAGTATTTT. Its translation: CASSDGGVLTSTDTQYF.

Here the CDR3 reads CASSAGFLNTEAFF. The CDR3 DNA reads TGTGCCAGCAGCGCAGGGTTTCTGAACACTGAAGCTTTCTTT. The chain joins TRBV5-6 to TRBJ1-1, with D possibly matching TRBD1 (5 bases). The CDR3 spans 14 residues. With 4 bases removed from V and 0 bases from J, the gap between germline ends came to 10 bases. The germline gives CDR1 SGHDT, CDR2 YYEEEE.

V gene TRBV5-8 combines with J gene TRBJ1-4; the D gene is possibly TRBD1 (6 bases). Trimming shortened V by 4 bases and J by 5 bases, and 15 bases separated the two germline ends. The CDR3 consists of 15 residues. Germline CDR1 is SGHTS and CDR2 is YDEGEE. The CDR3 DNA is TGTGCCAGCAGCCCCTGGACAGCCCAAAATGAAAAACTGTTTTTT. This sequence encodes CASSPWTAQNEKLFF.

The chain combines TRBV6-1 with TRBJ2-3, with 8 bases fitting TRBD2. CDR3 length equals 15 residues. The ends lost 7 bases at V and 3 bases at J; junction bases unmatched: 9. Germline CDR1 MNHNS, CDR2 SASEGT. For the CDR3, the DNA is TGTGCCAGCAAGCTCTCAAGCGGGGGAACAGATACGCAGTATTTT. The encoded protein is CASKLSSGGTDTQYF.

This clone was observed once. This chain connects TRBV5-4 to TRBJ1-1; the match to TRBD1 covers 7 bases. Per germline, CDR1 SGHNT and CDR2 YYREEE (reference sequence). Trimming took 5 bases from V and 3 from J; bases not matched to a gene: 10. The CDR3 runs 15 residues. The CDR3: CASRRDREVYTEAFF. CDR3 coding DNA: TGTGCCAGCAGGCGAGACAGGGAGGTATACACTGAAGCTTTCTTT.

The chain recombines TRBV5-4 with TRBJ1-2; D uncertain. Between the trimmed V and J ends, which lost 1 base and 6 bases, there was a span of 10 bases. CDR3 length: 13 residues. Germline CDR1 reads SGHNT; CDR2 reads YYREEE (reference sequence). The CDR3 bases are TGTGCCAGCAGCTTGTCAAAAGGAGATGGCTACACCTTC. This translates into CASSLSKGDGYTF.

V usage is TRBV5-1 and J usage is TRBJ1-1, with D unclear. Trimming left V 1 base short and J 3 bases short, with 10 bases between. Germline CDR1 is SGHRS and CDR2 is YFSETQ. The CDR3 sequence is 14 residues long. Here the CDR3 reads CASSLTPDYTEAFF. CDR3 bases: TGCGCCAGCAGCTTGACGCCCGACTACACTGAAGCTTTCTTT.

The chain links TRBV7-8 to TRBJ1-2, with no clear D. Trimming removed 5 bases at V and 6 bases at J, with 16 bases between. CDR3 length: 14 residues. CDR1 SGHVS and CDR2 FQNEAQ come from the germline V gene. The CDR3 here is CASSELLGGNGYTF. The DNA of the CDR3 is TGTGCCAGCAGCGAACTACTCGGCGGGAATGGCTACACCTTC.

The rearrangement links TRBV5-1 to TRBJ1-6, with D perhaps TRBD1 (5 bases). CDR3 size: 16 residues. V shed 4 bases and J shed 4 bases, with 15 bases lying between them. CDR1 and CDR2 (germline): SGHRS, YFSETQ. The CDR3 bases are TGCGCCAGCAGCCCTACCCTGACAGCATATAATTCACCCCTCCACTTT. Its translation is CASSPTLTAYNSPLHF.

The chain joins TRBV10-3 to TRBJ1-1; 8 bases are a match to TRBD1. J lost 3 bases, V lost 3 bases, and 6 bases had no gene match. Per the germline V gene, CDR1 is ENHRY and CDR2 is SYGVKD. The CDR3 is made up of 15 amino acids. The CDR3 is CAISDQDRADTEAFF. CDR3 DNA: TGTGCCATCAGTGACCAGGACAGGGCCGACACTGAAGCTTTCTTT.

In this sample, this clone turned up a few times. The rearrangement joins TRBV6-1 to TRBJ2-7; D might be TRBD1 (5 bases). Germline V gives CDR1 MNHNS, CDR2 SASEGT. The CDR3 contains 15 residues. Trimming stripped 2 bases from V and 3 bases from J, with 14 bases between. DNA of the CDR3: TGTGCCAGCAGTGAAAATAGGGGCTATAACTACGAGCAGTACTTC. This translates into CASSENRGYNYEQYF.

The J gene is TRBJ1-5, the V gene TRBV7-6; D might be TRBD1 (6 bases). V lost 1 base and J lost 0, with 13 bases in between. The CDR3 runs 17 residues. CDR1 is SGHVS, CDR2 FNYEAQ, per germline. The CDR3 loop is CASSLGGAGASNQPQHF. The CDR3 nucleotides read TGTGCCAGCAGCTTAGGGGGAGCGGGGGCTAGCAATCAGCCCCAGCATTTT. Using reference TRBV7-6 and TRBJ1-5 for the parts outside the CDR3, the full variable domain is GAGVSQSPRYKVTKRGQDVALRCDPISGHVSLYWYRQALGQGPEFLTYFNYEAQQDKSGLPNDRFSAERPEGSISTLTIQRTEQRDSAMYRCASSLGGAGASNQPQHFGDGTRLSIL.

The chain uses TRBV5-1 and TRBJ1-1; D unclear. V lost 1 base to trimming and J lost 1 base, with 14 bases between them. Germline assignment: CDR1 SGHRS and CDR2 YFSETQ. The CDR3 is made up of 16 amino acids. The CDR3 region is CASSLMFRQENTEAFF. CDR3 nucleotides: TGCGCCAGCAGCTTGATGTTTAGGCAGGAGAACACTGAAGCTTTCTTT. Drawing the rest from reference TRBV5-1 and TRBJ1-1, the complete variable domain is KAGVTQTPRYLIKTRGQQVTLSCSPISGHRSVSWYQQTPGQGLQFLFEYFSETQRNKGNFPGRFSGRQFSNSRSEMNVSTLELGDSALYLCASSLMFRQENTEAFFGQGTRLTVV.